These 13 T cell receptor beta chains were all obtained from the same sample, sequenced in a study of cytomegalovirus exposure and HLA in healthy donors. The PCR was carried out with 60 Vbeta primers and 13 Jbeta primers. TCRdb's copy holds only in-frame clones and misses some; the assay was immunoSEQ multiplex PCR. Among 100,000 to 150,000 clones listed, roughly four fifths were seen once. The sequencing sample was made of PBMCs. These receptors were obtained from a boy between 10 and 17 years old in good health and CMV-seronegative.

The table lists this clone with a count of one. The genes are TRBV19 and TRBJ1-3; 9 bases align to TRBD1. CDR3 length equals 16 residues. Germline V lookup: CDR1 LNHDA, CDR2 SQIVND (reference sequence). With V trimmed by 6 bases and J by 0 bases, 6 bases remained unmatched. The CDR3 here is CASSRTGANSGNTIYF. As DNA, the CDR3 is TGTGCCAGTAGCCGGACAGGGGCCAACTCTGGAAACACCATATATTTT. The complete variable domain, with remaining parts taken from reference TRBV19 and TRBJ1-3, reads DGGITQSPKYLFRKEGQNVTLSCEQNLNHDAMYWYRQDPGQGLRLIYYSQIVNDFQKGDIAEGYSVSREKKESFPLTVTSAQKNPTAFYLCASSRTGANSGNTIYFGEGSWLTVV.

The chain recombines TRBV7-9 with TRBJ2-7; 8 nucleotides agree with TRBD2. This CDR3 is 15 amino acids long. V trimming: 5 bases; J trimming: 2 bases; junction bases outside the gene matches: 8. CDR1 SEHNR and CDR2 FQNEAQ come from the germline V gene (reference sequence). The CDR3 reads CASSPGGGMTYEQYF. DNA for the CDR3: TGTGCCAGCAGCCCCGGGGGGGGGATGACCTACGAGCAGTACTTC. Supplemented by reference TRBV7-9 and TRBJ2-7, the full variable domain reads DTGVSQNPRHKITKRGQNVTFRCDPISEHNRLYWYRQTLGQGPEFLTYFQNEAQLEKSRLLSDRFSAERPKGSFSTLEIQRTEQGDSAMYLCASSPGGGMTYEQYFGPGTRLTVT.

Only a few counts were recorded for this clone. V is TRBV4-1 and J is TRBJ1-4, with a weak D call TRBD1 (6 bases). This CDR3 is built from 17 residues. Germline values: CDR1 MGHRA, CDR2 YSYEKL. V lost 4 bases, J lost 4 bases, and 19 bases lay in between. CDR3 protein: CASSLRTAAGGNEKLFF. CDR3 DNA: TGCGCCAGCAGCCTACGGACAGCTGCAGGTGGTAATGAAAAACTGTTTTTT.

The rearrangement uses TRBV11-2 and TRBJ2-2, with a possible D match to TRBD1 (5 bases). V dropped 8 bases and J dropped 2 bases, with 9 bases sitting between them. From germline, CDR1 is SGHAT and CDR2 FQNNGV. The CDR3 has 13 residues. This chain's CDR3 is CASRRTNTGELFF. Here the CDR3 DNA reads TGTGCCAGCCGACGGACAAACACCGGGGAGCTGTTTTTT.

This chain joins TRBV6-1 and TRBJ1-5, with 10 bases fitting TRBD1. Germline values: CDR1 MNHNS, CDR2 SASEGT. The junction had 9 bases not matched to a gene; V was cut back by 4 bases and J by 6 bases. This CDR3 region has 16 residues. The CDR3 loop is CASSAGSGQGRQPQHF. CDR3 coding DNA: TGTGCCAGCAGTGCCGGATCGGGACAGGGGCGTCAGCCCCAGCATTTT.

The chain has TRBV7-9 and TRBJ1-1; the D is unclear. The V and J ends lost 4 bases and 2 bases respectively, with 14 bases between them. Germline CDR1 SEHNR, CDR2 FQNEAQ (reference sequence). This CDR3 region has 15 residues. The CDR3 sequence is CASSSKLGTNTEAFF. The CDR3 coding sequence is TGTGCCAGCAGCTCAAAGCTAGGAACTAACACTGAAGCTTTCTTT. Drawing the rest from reference TRBV7-9 and TRBJ1-1, the complete variable domain is DTGVSQNPRHKITKRGQNVTFRCDPISEHNRLYWYRQTLGQGPEFLTYFQNEAQLEKSRLLSDRFSAERPKGSFSTLEIQRTEQGDSAMYLCASSSKLGTNTEAFFGQGTRLTVV.

This clone was counted a few times. V is TRBV5-1 and J is TRBJ2-7; a possible D gene is TRBD2 (6 bases). V lost 4 bases, J lost 5 bases, and 19 bases lay in between. Looked up from germline, CDR1 is SGHRS and CDR2 is YFSETQ. The CDR3 runs 15 residues. CDR3 amino acids: CASSTGGTADDEQYF. CDR3 nucleotides: TGCGCCAGCAGCACGGGCGGGACGGCCGACGACGAGCAGTACTTC.

This clone was found once. This chain joins TRBV2 and TRBJ2-7; 12 bases align to TRBD1. V lost 2 bases to trimming and J lost 6 bases; unmatched junction nucleotides: 5. CDR3 length equals 15 residues. Germline V gene lookup returns CDR1 SNHLY and CDR2 FYNNEI. CDR3 in DNA: TGTGCCAGCAGTGAAATGGGACAGGGGGCCCGCGAGCAGTACTTC. Its translation: CASSEMGQGAREQYF.

The sample holds a few counts of this clone. The chain has TRBV9 and TRBJ2-4; 7 bases are shared with TRBD2. The CDR3 consists of 14 residues. The germline CDR1 and CDR2 sequences are SGDLS and YYNGEE. The V segment lost 4 bases and the J segment 10 bases; nucleotides outside the gene matches: 11. CDR3 loop: CASSLGTGGLIQYF. CDR3 DNA: TGTGCCAGCAGCCTAGGGACGGGAGGATTGATTCAGTACTTC.

The sample holds one count of this clone. The rearrangement uses TRBV5-4 and TRBJ2-7; tentative D call: TRBD1 (5 bases). In germline, CDR1 is SGHNT, CDR2 YYREEE (reference sequence). The CDR3 runs 13 residues. The germline V and J ends were trimmed by 0 bases and 5 bases, with 9 bases remaining between them. The CDR3 DNA sequence: TGTGCCAGCAGCTTGGCGGCAGGGCACGAGCAGTACTTC. Residues: CASSLAAGHEQYF.

This chain links TRBV30 with TRBJ1-2, with TRBD1 matching 7 bases. The CDR3 has 14 residues. CDR1 and CDR2 from the germline V gene are GTSNPN and SVGIG (reference sequence). The J segment lost 0 bases and the V segment lost 2 bases, leaving 3 bases of the junction unmatched. In nucleotides, the CDR3 is TGTGCCTGGAGTCCCGGGACAGCTAACTATGGCTACACCTTC. Translated: CAWSPGTANYGYTF.

The rearrangement links TRBV7-8 to TRBJ2-7, with a weak D call TRBD2 (5 bases). V was shortened by 0 bases and J by 6 bases, with 18 bases between the two germline ends. This CDR3 has 16 amino acids. Germline values: CDR1 SGHVS, CDR2 FQNEAQ. This chain's CDR3 is CASSLAGTSYAFEQYF. CDR3 bases: TGTGCCAGCAGCTTAGCGGGTACTAGTTACGCCTTCGAGCAGTACTTC.

This clone was recorded only once. The rearrangement uses TRBV7-2 and TRBJ2-7; D may be TRBD2 (6 bases). Trimming removed 4 bases from V and 6 bases from J, with 16 bases in between. This CDR3 has 14 amino acids. Germline V lookup: CDR1 SGHTA, CDR2 FQGNSA. CDR3 sequence: CASSSTGTPPEQYF. The CDR3, as DNA: TGTGCCAGCAGCTCAACCGGGACTCCCCCCGAGCAGTACTTC.